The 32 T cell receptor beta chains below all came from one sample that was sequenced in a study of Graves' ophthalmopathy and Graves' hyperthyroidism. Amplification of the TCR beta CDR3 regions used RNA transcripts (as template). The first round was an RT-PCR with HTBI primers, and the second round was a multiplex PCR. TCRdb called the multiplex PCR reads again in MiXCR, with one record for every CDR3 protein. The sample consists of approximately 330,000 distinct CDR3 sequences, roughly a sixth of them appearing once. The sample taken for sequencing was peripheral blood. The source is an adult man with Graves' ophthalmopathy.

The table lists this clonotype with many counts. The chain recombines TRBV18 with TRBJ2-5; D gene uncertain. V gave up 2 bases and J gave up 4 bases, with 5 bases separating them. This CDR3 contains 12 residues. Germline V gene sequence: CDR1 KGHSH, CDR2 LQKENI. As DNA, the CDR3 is TGTGCCAGCTCACCAGTCCGAGAGACCCAGTACTTC. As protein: CASSPVRETQYF.

CDR3: CASSPGVAQPQHF. DNA of the CDR3: TGTGCCAGCAGCCCAGGGGTAGCTCAGCCCCAGCATTTT. The J gene is TRBJ1-5, the V gene TRBV7-2; tentatively, D is TRBD1 (6 bases). Germline values: CDR1 SGHTA, CDR2 FQGNSA. Trimming cost V 5 bases and J 6 bases, with 11 bases left between them. The CDR3 is 13 amino acids.

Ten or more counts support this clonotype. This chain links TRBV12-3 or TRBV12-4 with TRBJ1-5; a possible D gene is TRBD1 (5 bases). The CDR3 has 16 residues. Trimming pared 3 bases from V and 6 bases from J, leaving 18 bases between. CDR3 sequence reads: CASSLRGGSPGQPQHF. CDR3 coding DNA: TGTGCCAGCAGTTTGAGGGGCGGCAGTCCCGGTCAGCCCCAGCATTTT.

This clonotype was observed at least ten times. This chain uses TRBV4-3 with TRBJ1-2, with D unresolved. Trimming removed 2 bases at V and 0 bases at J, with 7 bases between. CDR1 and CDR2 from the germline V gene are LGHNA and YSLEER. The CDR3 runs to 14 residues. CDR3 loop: CASSQQPSNYGYTF. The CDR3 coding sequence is TGCGCCAGCAGCCAACAACCCTCTAACTATGGCTACACCTTC.

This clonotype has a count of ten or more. The CDR3 is CASRGTSGSGETQYF. DNA of the CDR3: TGTGCCAGCAGGGGGACTAGCGGGAGTGGGGAGACCCAGTACTTC. The J gene is TRBJ2-5, the V gene TRBV27; 14 bases map to TRBD2. The CDR3 consists of 15 residues. The germline V gene has CDR1 MNHEY and CDR2 SMNVEV (reference sequence). The J segment lost 5 bases and the V segment lost 6 bases, leaving 5 bases of the junction unmatched.

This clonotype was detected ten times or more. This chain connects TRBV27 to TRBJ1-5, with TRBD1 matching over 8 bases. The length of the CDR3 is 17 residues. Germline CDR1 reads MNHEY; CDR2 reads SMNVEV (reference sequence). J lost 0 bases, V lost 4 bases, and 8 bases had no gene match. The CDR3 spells CASSSGTGLYSNQPQHF. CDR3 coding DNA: TGTGCCAGCAGTTCCGGGACAGGCCTATATAGCAATCAGCCCCAGCATTTT.

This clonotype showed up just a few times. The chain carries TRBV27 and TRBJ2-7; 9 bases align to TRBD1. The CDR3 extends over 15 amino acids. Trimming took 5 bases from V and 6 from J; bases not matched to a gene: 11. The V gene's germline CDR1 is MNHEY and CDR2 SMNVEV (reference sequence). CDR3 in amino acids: CASSRQPGQGVEQYF. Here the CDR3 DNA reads TGTGCCAGCAGTCGGCAACCGGGACAGGGCGTCGAGCAGTACTTC.

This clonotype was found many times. In nucleotides, the CDR3 is TGTGCCAGCAGTTATCAACGGATATCAGATACGCAGTATTTT. This gives the protein CASSYQRISDTQYF. This chain joins TRBV6-5 and TRBJ2-3; D call uncertain. This CDR3 comprises 14 residues. V shed 3 bases and J shed 4 bases, with 11 bases lying between them. Germline assignment: CDR1 MNHEY and CDR2 SVGAGI.

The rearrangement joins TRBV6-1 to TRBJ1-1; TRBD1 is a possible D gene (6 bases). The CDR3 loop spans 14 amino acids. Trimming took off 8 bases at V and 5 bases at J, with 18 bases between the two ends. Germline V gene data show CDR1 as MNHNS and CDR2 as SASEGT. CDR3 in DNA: TGTGCCAGCCGCCTTCAGGGGAGGGGGACTGAAGCTTTCTTT. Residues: CASRLQGRGTEAFF.

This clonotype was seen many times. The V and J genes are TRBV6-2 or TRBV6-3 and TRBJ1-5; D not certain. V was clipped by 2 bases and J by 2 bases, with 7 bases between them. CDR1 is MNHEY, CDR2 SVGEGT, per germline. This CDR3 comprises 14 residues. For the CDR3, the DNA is TGTGCCAGCAGTTACGGACTGGGCAATCAGCCCCAGCATTTT. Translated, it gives CASSYGLGNQPQHF.

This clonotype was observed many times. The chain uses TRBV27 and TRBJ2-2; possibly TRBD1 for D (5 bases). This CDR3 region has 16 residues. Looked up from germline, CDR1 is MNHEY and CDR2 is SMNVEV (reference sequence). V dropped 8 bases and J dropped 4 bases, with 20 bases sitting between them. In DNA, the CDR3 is TGTGCCAGCGGGGCGCTCCCAGACAGTGGCACCGGGGAGCTGTTTTTT. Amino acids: CASGALPDSGTGELFF.

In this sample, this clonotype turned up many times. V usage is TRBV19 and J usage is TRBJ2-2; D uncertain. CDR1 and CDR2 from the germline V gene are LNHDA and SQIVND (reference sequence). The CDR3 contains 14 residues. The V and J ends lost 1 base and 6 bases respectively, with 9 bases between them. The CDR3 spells CASSIGPLAGELFF. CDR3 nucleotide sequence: TGTGCCAGTAGTATAGGCCCTCTGGCCGGGGAGCTGTTTTTT.

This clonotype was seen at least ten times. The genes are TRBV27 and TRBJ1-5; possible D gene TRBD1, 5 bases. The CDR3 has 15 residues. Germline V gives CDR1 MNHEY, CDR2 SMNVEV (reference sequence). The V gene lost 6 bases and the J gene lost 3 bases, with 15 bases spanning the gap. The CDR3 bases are TGTGCCAGCAGGCACCGGGGGGTACTCAATCAGCCCCAGCATTTT. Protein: CASRHRGVLNQPQHF.

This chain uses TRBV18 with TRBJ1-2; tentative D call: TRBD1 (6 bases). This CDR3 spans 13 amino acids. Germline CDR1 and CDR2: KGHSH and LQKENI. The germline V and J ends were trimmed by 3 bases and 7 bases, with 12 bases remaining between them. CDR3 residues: CASSPSGVLGYTF. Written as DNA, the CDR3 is TGTGCCAGCTCACCCTCAGGGGTGCTTGGCTACACCTTC.

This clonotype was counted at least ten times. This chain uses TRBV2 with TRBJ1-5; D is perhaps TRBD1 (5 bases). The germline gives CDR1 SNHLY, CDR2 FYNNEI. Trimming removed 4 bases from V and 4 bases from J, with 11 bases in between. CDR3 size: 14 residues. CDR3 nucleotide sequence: TGTGCCAGCAGTGTGGAAGGGGCGAATCAGCCCCAGCATTTT. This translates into CASSVEGANQPQHF.

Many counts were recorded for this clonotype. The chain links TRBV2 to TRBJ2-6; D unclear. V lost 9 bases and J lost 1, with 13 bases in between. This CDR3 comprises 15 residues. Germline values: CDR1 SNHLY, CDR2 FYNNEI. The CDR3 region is CARNIPLSGANVLTF. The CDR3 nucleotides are TGTGCCAGAAACATCCCACTGTCTGGGGCCAACGTCCTGACTTTC.

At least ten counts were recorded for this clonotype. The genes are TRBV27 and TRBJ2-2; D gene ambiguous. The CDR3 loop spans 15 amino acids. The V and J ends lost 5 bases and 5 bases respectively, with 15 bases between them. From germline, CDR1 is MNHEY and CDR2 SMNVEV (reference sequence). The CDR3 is CASSEDPLATGELFF. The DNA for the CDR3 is TGTGCCAGCAGTGAGGACCCCCTGGCGACCGGGGAGCTGTTTTTT.

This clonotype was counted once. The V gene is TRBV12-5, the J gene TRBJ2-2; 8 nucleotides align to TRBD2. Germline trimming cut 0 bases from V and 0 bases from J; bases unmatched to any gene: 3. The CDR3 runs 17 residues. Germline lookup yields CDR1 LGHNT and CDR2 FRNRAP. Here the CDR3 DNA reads TGTGCTAGTGGTTTGGTACTAGCGGCCTCGAACACCGGGGAGCTGTTTTTT. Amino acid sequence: CASGLVLAASNTGELFF.

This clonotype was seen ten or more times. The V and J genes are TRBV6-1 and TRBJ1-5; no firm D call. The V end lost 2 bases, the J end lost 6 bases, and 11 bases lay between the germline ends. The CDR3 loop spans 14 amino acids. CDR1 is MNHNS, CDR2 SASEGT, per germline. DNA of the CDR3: TGTGCCAGCAGTGAATTTTCTAATCGTCAGCCCCAGCATTTT. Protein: CASSEFSNRQPQHF.

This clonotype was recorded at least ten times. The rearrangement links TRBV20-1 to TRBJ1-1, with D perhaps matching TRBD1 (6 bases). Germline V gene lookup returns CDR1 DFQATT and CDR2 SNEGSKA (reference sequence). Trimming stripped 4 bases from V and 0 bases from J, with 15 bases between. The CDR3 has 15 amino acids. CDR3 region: CSAKLDSRMNTEAFF. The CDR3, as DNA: TGCAGTGCTAAACTGGACAGCAGGATGAACACTGAAGCTTTCTTT.

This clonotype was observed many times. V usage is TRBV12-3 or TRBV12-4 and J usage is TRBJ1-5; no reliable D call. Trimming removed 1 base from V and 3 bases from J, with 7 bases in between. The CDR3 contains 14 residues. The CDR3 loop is CASSLDPSNQPQHF. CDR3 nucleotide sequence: TGTGCCAGCAGTTTAGACCCCTCCAATCAGCCCCAGCATTTT.

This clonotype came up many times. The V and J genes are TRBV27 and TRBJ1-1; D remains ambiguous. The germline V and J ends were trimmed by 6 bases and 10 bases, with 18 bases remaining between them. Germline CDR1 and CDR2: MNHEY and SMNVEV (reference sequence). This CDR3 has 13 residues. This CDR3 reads CASRSSGTLGAFF. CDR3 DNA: TGTGCCAGCAGAAGTAGTGGAACTCTCGGAGCTTTCTTT.

The CDR3 DNA reads TGTGCCAGCAGCCAAGGGTCCCAGGGGGGCTTCTACGAGCAGTACTTC. Translated: CASSQGSQGGFYEQYF. The rearrangement uses TRBV3-1 and TRBJ2-7; weak D call: TRBD1 (7 bases). This CDR3 is 16 amino acids long. The germline V gene encodes CDR1 LGHDT and CDR2 YNNKEL (reference sequence). Trimming took off 1 base at V and 3 bases at J, with 16 bases between the two ends.

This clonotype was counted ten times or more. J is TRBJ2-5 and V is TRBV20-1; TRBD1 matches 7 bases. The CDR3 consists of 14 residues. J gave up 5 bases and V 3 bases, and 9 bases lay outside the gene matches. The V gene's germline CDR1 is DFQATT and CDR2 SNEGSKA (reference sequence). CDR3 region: CSASRARGYETQYF. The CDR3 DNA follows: TGCAGTGCTAGTCGGGCCAGGGGGTACGAGACCCAGTACTTC.

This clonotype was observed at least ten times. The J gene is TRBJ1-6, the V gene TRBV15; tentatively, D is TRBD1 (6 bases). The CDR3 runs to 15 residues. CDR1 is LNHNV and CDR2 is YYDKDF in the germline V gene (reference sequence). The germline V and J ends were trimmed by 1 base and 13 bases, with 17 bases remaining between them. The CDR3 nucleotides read TGTGCCACCAGCAGAGCCGGACAGCACGAAGGGCCCCTCCACTTT. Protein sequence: CATSRAGQHEGPLHF. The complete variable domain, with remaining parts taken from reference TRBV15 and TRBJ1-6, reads DAMVIQNPRYQVTQFGKPVTLSCSQTLNHNVMYWYQQKSSQAPKLLFHYYDKDFNNEADTPDNFQSRRPNTSFCFLDIRSPGLGDTAMYLCATSRAGQHEGPLHFGNGTRLTVT.

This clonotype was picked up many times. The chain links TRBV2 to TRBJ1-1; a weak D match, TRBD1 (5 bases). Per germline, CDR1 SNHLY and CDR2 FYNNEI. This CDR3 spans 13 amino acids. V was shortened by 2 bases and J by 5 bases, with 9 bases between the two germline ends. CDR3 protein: CASSEMGGTEAFF. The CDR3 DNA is TGTGCCAGCAGTGAAATGGGGGGGACTGAAGCTTTCTTT.

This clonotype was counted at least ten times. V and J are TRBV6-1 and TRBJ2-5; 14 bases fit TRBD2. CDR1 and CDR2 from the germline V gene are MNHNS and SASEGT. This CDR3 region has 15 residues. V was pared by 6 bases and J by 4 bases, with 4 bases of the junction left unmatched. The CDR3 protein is CASRETSGGGETQYF. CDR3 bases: TGTGCCAGCAGGGAGACTAGCGGGGGGGGAGAGACCCAGTACTTC.

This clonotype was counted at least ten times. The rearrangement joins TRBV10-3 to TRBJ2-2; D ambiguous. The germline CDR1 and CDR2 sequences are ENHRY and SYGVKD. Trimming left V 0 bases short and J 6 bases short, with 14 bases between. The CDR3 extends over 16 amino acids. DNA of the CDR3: TGTGCCATCAGTGAGTCCAGAGACCCCCCCGCCGGGGAGCTGTTTTTT. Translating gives CAISESRDPPAGELFF.

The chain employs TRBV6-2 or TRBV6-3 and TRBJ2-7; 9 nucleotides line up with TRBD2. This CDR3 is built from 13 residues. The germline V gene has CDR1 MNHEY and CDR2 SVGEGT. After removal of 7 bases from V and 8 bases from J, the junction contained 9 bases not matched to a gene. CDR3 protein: CASNRAGGPQQYF. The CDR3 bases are TGTGCCAGCAATCGGGCGGGAGGGCCGCAGCAGTACTTC.

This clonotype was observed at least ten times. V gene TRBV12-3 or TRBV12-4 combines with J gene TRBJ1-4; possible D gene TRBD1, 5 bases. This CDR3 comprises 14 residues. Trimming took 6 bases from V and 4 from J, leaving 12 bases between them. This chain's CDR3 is CASSNRRYNEKLFF. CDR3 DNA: TGTGCCAGCAGCAACAGGAGATATAATGAAAAACTGTTTTTT.

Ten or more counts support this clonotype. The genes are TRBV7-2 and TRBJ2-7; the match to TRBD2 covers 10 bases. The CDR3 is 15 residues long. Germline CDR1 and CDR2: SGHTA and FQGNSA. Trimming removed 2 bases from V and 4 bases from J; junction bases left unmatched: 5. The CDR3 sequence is CASSLSTSGAYEQYF. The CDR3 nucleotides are TGTGCCAGCAGCTTAAGTACTAGCGGGGCGTACGAGCAGTACTTC. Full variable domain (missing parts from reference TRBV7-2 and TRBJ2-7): GAGVSQSPSNKVTEKGKDVELRCDPISGHTALYWYRQSLGQGLEFLIYFQGNSAPDKSGLPSDRFSAERTGGSVSTLTIQRTQQEDSAVYLCASSLSTSGAYEQYFGPGTRLTVT.

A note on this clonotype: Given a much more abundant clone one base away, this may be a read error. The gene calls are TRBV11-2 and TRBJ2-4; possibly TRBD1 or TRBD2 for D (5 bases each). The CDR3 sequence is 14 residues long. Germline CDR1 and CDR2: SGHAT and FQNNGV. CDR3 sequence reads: CASSLSGTKNVQYF. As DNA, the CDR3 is TGTGCCAGCAGTTTATCGGGGACCAAAAACGTTCAGTACTTC.